This entry lists 27 T cell receptor beta chains sequenced from one sample in a study of T cells after yellow fever vaccination. Each CDR3 protein gets one entry after TCRdb re-called the 5' RACE reads with MiXCR. Of under 600,000 distinct CDR3 sequences in the sample, roughly 14% are singletons; the top ten hold roughly an eighth. The sequencing used PBMCs, collected on the day of the yellow fever booster vaccination. The receptor source for this set is a man aged 25 to 40 who received the YFV17D yellow fever vaccine.

This chain uses TRBV20-1 with TRBJ2-7; TRBD2 matches 7 bases. Germline CDR1 reads DFQATT; CDR2 reads SNEGSKA (reference sequence). CDR3 length: 14 amino acids. Trimming cost V 2 bases and J 3 bases; bases outside gene matches: 7. The CDR3 region has the DNA TGCAGTGCTAGATCAGGACTAGGGAACTACGAGCAGTACTTC. Amino acids: CSARSGLGNYEQYF.

The CDR3: CASSIGQTNTEAFF. For the CDR3, the DNA is TGTGCCAGCTCAATTGGTCAGACGAACACTGAAGCTTTCTTT. The chain joins TRBV18 to TRBJ1-1; D not resolved. The germline V gene has CDR1 KGHSH and CDR2 LQKENI. V shed 5 bases and J shed 1 base, with 11 bases lying between them. The CDR3 sequence is 14 residues long. Drawing the rest from reference TRBV18 and TRBJ1-1, the complete variable domain is NAGVMQNPRHLVRRRGQEARLRCSPMKGHSHVYWYRQLPEEGLKFMVYLQKENIIDESGMPKERFSAEFPKEGPSILRIQQVVRGDSAAYFCASSIGQTNTEAFFGQGTRLTVV.

The chain employs TRBV10-3 and TRBJ2-6; maybe TRBD2 (7 bases). Trimming pared 7 bases from V and 13 bases from J, leaving 23 bases between. The germline V gene encodes CDR1 ENHRY and CDR2 SYGVKD. The CDR3 has 15 amino acids. The DNA for the CDR3 is TGTGCCATCATGGACCTTTTTGGGGGGGCAGGGGTCCTGACTTTC. Residues: CAIMDLFGGAGVLTF.

The rearrangement links TRBV20-1 to TRBJ2-7, with D tentatively TRBD2 (5 bases). The ends were cut back, 7 bases at V and 0 bases at J, with 13 bases in the middle. Germline values: CDR1 DFQATT, CDR2 SNEGSKA (reference sequence). This CDR3 region has 13 residues. The CDR3 reads CSVGVLNSYEQYF. CDR3 DNA: TGCAGTGTCGGGGTACTCAACTCCTACGAGCAGTACTTC.

This clonotype was seen a handful of times. This chain links TRBV15 with TRBJ2-7; TRBD1 agrees at 8 bases. The CDR3 covers 15 residues. The J segment lost 1 base and the V segment lost 7 bases, leaving 9 bases of the junction unmatched. Germline lookup yields CDR1 LNHNV and CDR2 YYDKDF (reference sequence). The CDR3 sequence is CATNLGRDRSYEQYF. The CDR3 DNA is TGTGCCACCAACCTAGGTCGGGACAGGTCCTACGAGCAGTACTTC.

There are a few counts of this clonotype. The chain recombines TRBV28 with TRBJ2-3; TRBD2 agrees at 11 bases. The germline V gene has CDR1 MDHEN and CDR2 SYDVKM. J lost 4 bases, V lost 1 base, and 7 bases had no gene match. CDR3 length equals 17 residues. The CDR3 loop reads CASSLFYTSGSPDTQYF. The DNA for the CDR3 is TGTGCCAGCAGTTTATTCTACACTAGCGGGAGTCCAGATACGCAGTATTTT.

V usage is TRBV7-3 and J usage is TRBJ2-1, with 11 positions matching TRBD2. The V gene's germline CDR1 is SGHTA and CDR2 FQGTGA. There are 16 residues in the CDR3. Trimming took 5 bases from V and 3 from J; bases not matched to a gene: 6. The CDR3 nucleotides are TGTGCCAGCAGCCAGACTAGCGGGGAACACTACAATGAGCAGTTCTTC. Translation gives CASSQTSGEHYNEQFF.

The chain recombines TRBV6-5 with TRBJ2-1; D unresolved. The ends were cut back, 5 bases at V and 7 bases at J, with 9 bases in the middle. Germline CDR1 and CDR2: MNHEY and SVGAGI. This CDR3 region has 12 residues. As DNA, the CDR3 is TGTGCCAGCAGTCGCGGCCATAATGAGCAGTTCTTC. Protein sequence: CASSRGHNEQFF.

The sample holds a few counts of this clonotype. One end of the junction varies from germline; a read error may be responsible. J is TRBJ2-3 and V is TRBV6-9; 11 nucleotides align to TRBD2. The CDR3 extends over 16 amino acids. The germline V gene encodes CDR1 MNHGY and CDR2 SVAAGI. The CDR3 loop reads CATSYPTSGGTDTQYF. DNA of the CDR3: TGTGCCACCAGTTATCCGACTAGCGGGGGCACAGATACGCAGTATTTT.

This clonotype occurred a few times. The genes are TRBV7-9 and TRBJ2-1, with 12 bases matching TRBD1. The CDR3 covers 15 residues. The J segment lost 7 bases and the V segment lost 5 bases, leaving 6 bases of the junction unmatched. Germline values: CDR1 SEHNR, CDR2 FQNEAQ (reference sequence). CDR3 in DNA: TGTGCCAGCAGCGTCCGGGACAGGGGGCGTAATGAGCAGTTCTTC. Its protein is CASSVRDRGRNEQFF.

This clonotype was recorded a few times. The chain combines TRBV4-3 with TRBJ2-7, with a tentative D call TRBD2 (6 bases). CDR1 is LGHNA and CDR2 is YSLEER in the germline V gene. The germline V and J ends were trimmed by 4 bases and 2 bases, with 12 bases remaining between them. The CDR3 loop spans 14 amino acids. CDR3 residues: CASSPNSGPYEQYF. Written as DNA, the CDR3 is TGCGCCAGCAGCCCTAATAGCGGTCCCTACGAGCAGTACTTC.

Of note for this clonotype: A much larger clone lies one base from this, so it may be a read error. The conserved final phenylalanine or tryptophan is absent from the CDR3, which likely points to a read error. This sequence joins TRBV5-1 and TRBJ1-1; maybe TRBD1 (5 bases). Per the germline V gene, CDR1 is SGHRS and CDR2 is YFSETQ. There are 14 residues in the CDR3. Trimming cost V 7 bases and J 1 base, with 14 bases left between them. CDR3 bases: TGCGCCAGCTTACGGGACGCAGCGAACACTGAAGCTTTCTCT. Translation: CASLRDAANTEAFS.

This clonotype was counted only a few times. This chain links TRBV18 with TRBJ1-3; D uncertain. CDR1 is KGHSH, CDR2 LQKENI, per germline. Trimming took 6 bases from V and 0 from J, leaving 12 bases between them. The CDR3 contains 15 residues. In nucleotides, the CDR3 is TGTGCCAGCTCCCCAACGGGGAGCTCTGGAAACACCATATATTTT. Translated, it gives CASSPTGSSGNTIYF.

The chain carries TRBV24-1 and TRBJ2-1; 7 positions match TRBD1. After removal of 6 bases from V and 3 bases from J, the junction contained 1 base not matched to a gene. This CDR3 spans 13 amino acids. Germline-derived CDR1 and CDR2 are KGHDR and SFDVKD. CDR3 nucleotides: TGTGCCACCAGTTCAGGGGGCTACAATGAGCAGTTCTTC. Protein product: CATSSGGYNEQFF.

In its sample, this clonotype was seen a few times. J is TRBJ2-7 and V is TRBV5-4; 12 bases are shared with TRBD2. Germline CDR1 SGHNT, CDR2 YYREEE (reference sequence). This CDR3 is 17 amino acids long. V was pared by 4 bases and J by 2 bases, with 10 bases of the junction left unmatched. The CDR3 region is CASSQRLAGANAYEQYF. The CDR3 DNA is TGTGCCAGCAGCCAAAGACTAGCGGGAGCGAATGCCTACGAGCAGTACTTC.

The chain couples TRBV9 to TRBJ2-5; maybe TRBD1 (5 bases). CDR1 SGDLS and CDR2 YYNGEE come from the germline V gene. Trimming removed 2 bases from V and 5 bases from J, with 16 bases in between. The CDR3 extends over 15 amino acids. CDR3 residues: CASSVRLGQQETQYF. The CDR3 DNA reads TGTGCCAGCAGCGTGCGTTTAGGACAACAGGAGACCCAGTACTTC.

V is TRBV7-7 and J is TRBJ2-5; TRBD2 is a possible D gene (6 bases). This CDR3 has 14 residues. Germline V gives CDR1 SSHAT, CDR2 FNYEAQ (reference sequence). V dropped 5 bases and J dropped 1 base, with 11 bases sitting between them. In DNA, the CDR3 is TGTGCCAGCAGCCCCGGGCGGGGCCAAGAGACCCAGTACTTC. Protein product: CASSPGRGQETQYF.

This clonotype was found a few times. V and J are TRBV15 and TRBJ2-2; a possible D gene is TRBD1 (6 bases). Germline values: CDR1 LNHNV, CDR2 YYDKDF (reference sequence). The V end lost 1 base, the J end lost 5 bases, and 14 bases lay between the germline ends. This CDR3 has 16 residues. This CDR3 reads CATSRGGTPATGELFF. As DNA, the CDR3 is TGTGCCACCAGCAGAGGTGGGACACCGGCGACCGGGGAGCTGTTTTTT. The whole variable domain, filled in from reference TRBV15 and TRBJ2-2, reads DAMVIQNPRYQVTQFGKPVTLSCSQTLNHNVMYWYQQKSSQAPKLLFHYYDKDFNNEADTPDNFQSRRPNTSFCFLDIRSPGLGDTAMYLCATSRGGTPATGELFFGEGSRLTVL.

The V gene is TRBV4-3, the J gene TRBJ1-5; D ambiguous. CDR3 size: 17 residues. In germline, CDR1 is LGHNA, CDR2 YSLEER. V was pared by 1 base and J by 0 bases, with 13 bases between. The CDR3 DNA reads as TGCGCCAGCAGCCAAGGAAGAGCACCATATAGCAATCAGCCCCAGCATTTT. It is translated as CASSQGRAPYSNQPQHF.

In this sample, this clonotype turned up a few times. Written as DNA, the CDR3 is TGCAGCGGGGGGAACAATGAGCAGTTCTTC. Its translation: CSGGNNEQFF. The J gene is TRBJ2-1, the V gene TRBV29-1, with D possibly being TRBD1 or TRBD2 (5 bases each). V lost 7 bases to trimming and J lost 5 bases, with 6 bases between them. The CDR3 has 10 amino acids. Germline V gene lookup returns CDR1 SQVTM and CDR2 ANQGSEA.

This clonotype turned up a few times. V is TRBV10-3 and J is TRBJ2-6; a possible D gene is TRBD1 (6 bases). Trimming stripped 0 bases from V and 0 bases from J, with 12 bases between. Germline CDR1 reads ENHRY; CDR2 reads SYGVKD. This CDR3 has 18 amino acids. The CDR3 nucleotides read TGTGCCATCAGTGAGTCCTGGGGGCTCGGCTCTGGGGCCAACGTCCTGACTTTC. It yields the protein CAISESWGLGSGANVLTF.

This clonotype was detected only a few times. V is TRBV7-2 and J is TRBJ2-7; TRBD2 matches at 8 bases. The V segment lost 2 bases and the J segment 6 bases; nucleotides outside the gene matches: 15. The CDR3 is made up of 17 amino acids. CDR1 and CDR2 (germline): SGHTA, FQGNSA. This CDR3 reads CASSLNRPGGAGGEQYF. In DNA form, the CDR3 reads TGTGCCAGCAGCTTAAACCGACCGGGAGGGGCGGGGGGCGAGCAGTACTTC.

The rearrangement uses TRBV7-6 and TRBJ2-3, with D unclear. This CDR3 is 16 amino acids long. CDR1 and CDR2 from the germline V gene are SGHVS and FNYEAQ. Trimming shortened V by 1 base and J by 0 bases, and 11 bases separated the two germline ends. The CDR3, as DNA: TGTGCCAGCAGCTTAGGGCCAGCCTCGAGCACAGATACGCAGTATTTT. Encoded protein: CASSLGPASSTDTQYF. The full variable domain, with the rest looked up from reference TRBV7-6 and TRBJ2-3, is GAGVSQSPRYKVTKRGQDVALRCDPISGHVSLYWYRQALGQGPEFLTYFNYEAQQDKSGLPNDRFSAERPEGSISTLTIQRTEQRDSAMYRCASSLGPASSTDTQYFGPGTRLTVL.

In this sample, this clonotype turned up a few times. The chain links TRBV5-6 to TRBJ2-3; D is possibly TRBD2 (6 bases). V shed 3 bases and J shed 5 bases, with 19 bases lying between them. The CDR3 is made up of 16 amino acids. Germline assignment: CDR1 SGHDT and CDR2 YYEEEE. In nucleotides, the CDR3 is TGTGCCAGCAGCTCTCCGGGACTTCGGCGGGGAGATACGCAGTATTTT. It is translated as CASSSPGLRRGDTQYF. The complete variable domain, with remaining parts taken from reference TRBV5-6 and TRBJ2-3, reads DAGVTQSPTHLIKTRGQQVTLRCSPKSGHDTVSWYQQALGQGPQFIFQYYEEEERQRGNFPDRFSGHQFPNYSSELNVNALLLGDSALYLCASSSPGLRRGDTQYFGPGTRLTVL.

The genes are TRBV6-2 or TRBV6-3 and TRBJ2-1; D ambiguous. This CDR3 has 15 residues. Germline V gene data show CDR1 as MNHEY and CDR2 as SVGEGT. Trimming left V 7 bases short and J 8 bases short, with 21 bases between. This chain's CDR3 is CASTNVGGPLDEQFF. CDR3 bases: TGTGCCAGCACAAATGTTGGCGGTCCTCTGGATGAGCAGTTCTTC.

The V gene is TRBV3-1, the J gene TRBJ2-5; TRBD2 agrees at 9 bases. The V gene's germline CDR1 is LGHDT and CDR2 YNNKEL (reference sequence). The CDR3 is made up of 16 amino acids. J was trimmed by 5 bases and V by 1 base; bases with no gene match: 8. CDR3 sequence: CASSQVRTSAGETQYF. CDR3 in DNA: TGTGCCAGCAGCCAAGTCAGGACTAGCGCTGGCGAGACCCAGTACTTC.

This clonotype appeared a few times. This chain joins TRBV6-1 and TRBJ2-1; D is ambiguous. Germline CDR1 MNHNS, CDR2 SASEGT. The V end lost 3 bases, the J end lost 0 bases, and 9 bases lay between the germline ends. The CDR3 has 15 amino acids. The CDR3 region is CASSEVAFSYNEQFF. In DNA form, the CDR3 reads TGTGCCAGCAGTGAGGTAGCCTTCTCCTACAATGAGCAGTTCTTC.